This is a list of T cell receptor beta chains from one sample in a study of siplizumab effects on memory and regulatory T cells. Profiled with immunoSEQ multiplex PCR; TCRdb holds only in-frame clones, not every one. Found here are about 110,000 clones, just over 90% of them singletons; the top ten hold 0.65% to 0.9%. Input material: Tregs sorted from blood. The source is a human donor in good health. CDR3s include the opening cysteine and the closing phenylalanine or tryptophan. D genes are given only for firm matches. Rows may omit the clone size; those that give it use once, few, many or a size class.

clone size | J gene | V gene | D gene | CDR3 DNA | CDR3 protein
NA | TRBJ2-2 | TRBV5-1 | TRBD2 | TGCGCCAGCAGCTTGAGCGGGATTGGGTCCACCGGGGAGCTGTTTTTT | CASSLSGIGSTGELFF
NA | TRBJ2-3 | TRBV19 | TRBD1 | TGTGCCAGTAGTATAAGGACAGGGAGAGGTCCCACAGATACGCAGTATTTT | CASSIRTGRGPTDTQYF
NA | TRBJ1-2 | TRBV18 | NA | TGTGCCAGCTCACCATCGGACATTTACTATGGCTACACCTTC | CASSPSDIYYGYTF
NA | TRBJ1-2 | TRBV9 | NA | TGTGCCAGCAGCGAGGGGCCTACGTGGGCAGGCGGAGGCTACACCTTC | CASSEGPTWAGGGYTF
once | TRBJ2-1 | TRBV7-8 | NA | TGTGCCAGCAGAAAAGAGGGCGACAGGCCCTACAATGAGCAGTTCTTC | CASRKEGDRPYNEQFF
NA | TRBJ1-5 | TRBV6-5 | NA | TGTGCCAGCAGCCCAAGGCCCAGTGGAGGTCAGCCCCAGCATTTT | CASSPRPSGGQPQHF
NA | TRBJ2-7 | TRBV6-5 | NA | TGTGCCAGCAGTTACCGATCCTCCTACGAGCAGTACTTC | CASSYRSSYEQYF
NA | TRBJ2-1 | TRBV2 | NA | TGTGCCAGCAGTGAAGTTACTGGCCCCAAGGAGCAGTTCTTC | CASSEVTGPKEQFF
NA | TRBJ2-1 | TRBV10-3 | TRBD2 | TGTGCCATCAGTCGAGGAGGGACTAGCGGGGGCCATGAGCAGTTCTTC | CAISRGGTSGGHEQFF
NA | TRBJ1-2 | TRBV7-9 | NA | TGTGCCAGCAGCTTAGCCACAGGGAGGGGAGGCTACACCTTC | CASSLATGRGGYTF
once | TRBJ2-1 | TRBV16 | TRBD1 | TGTGCCAGCAGCCGCCTAGGGACAGTACCTTACAATGAGCAGTTCTTC | CASSRLGTVPYNEQFF
NA | TRBJ2-7 | TRBV5-8 | NA | TGTGCCAGCAGGGAGAAGGACGCAGACTACGAGCAGTACTTC | CASREKDADYEQYF
few | TRBJ1-5 | TRBV7-7 | NA | TGTGCTAGCAGGAGACAGGGCAATCAGCCCCAGCATTTT | CASRRQGNQPQHF
NA | TRBJ1-1 | TRBV5-1 | NA | TGCGCCAGCAGCAGGATCGCATTGAACACTGAAGCTTTCTTT | CASSRIALNTEAFF
NA | TRBJ1-1 | TRBV11-2 | NA | TGTGCCAGCAGCGCCGAGGTGAGGACTGAAGCTTTCTTT | CASSAEVRTEAFF
NA | TRBJ1-1 | TRBV6-1 | NA | TGTGCCAGCATGCCAGGGGTCTTGAACACTGAAGCTTTCTTT | CASMPGVLNTEAFF
NA | TRBJ2-7 | TRBV6-1 | TRBD1 | TGTGCCAGCAGCAGAGGACAGGGTCGCTCCTACGAGCAGTACTTC | CASSRGQGRSYEQYF
NA | TRBJ2-2 | TRBV29-1 | NA | TGCAGCGTTCAATGGGTGATAAGCGGGGAGCTGTTTTTT | CSVQWVISGELFF
few | TRBJ2-7 | TRBV6-6 | TRBD1 | TGTGCCAGCTTAGGGACAGAGTCTTACGAGCAGTACTTC | CASLGTESYEQYF
NA | TRBJ1-5 | TRBV5-6 | NA | TGTGCCAGCAGCTTGGCCTCAAATGGACAGCCCCAGCATTTT | CASSLASNGQPQHF
NA | TRBJ2-7 | TRBV5-1 | NA | TGCGCCAGCAGCTTGGCCAGGGCGGACGAGCAGTACTTC | CASSLARADEQYF
NA | TRBJ2-3 | TRBV19 | NA | TGTGCCAGTAGTATGCAAAGGGGCACAGATACGCAGTATTTT | CASSMQRGTDTQYF
NA | TRBJ1-2 | TRBV18 | NA | TGTGCCAGCTCGGAGCGAGGGGACAACTATGGCTACACCTTC | CASSERGDNYGYTF
NA | TRBJ2-4 | TRBV9 | NA | TGTGCCAGCAGCGACCGGGACGCGGGGAACATTCAGTACTTC | CASSDRDAGNIQYF
NA | TRBJ1-3 | TRBV2 | NA | TGTGCCAGCACTGCTAGATCAGGAAACACCATATATTTT | CASTARSGNTIYF
NA | TRBJ1-2 | TRBV30 | NA | TGTGCCTGGAGTAACGAATACAGAGCCCATCACACCTTC | CAWSNEYRAHHTF
once | TRBJ2-1 | TRBV7-8 | TRBD2 | TGTGCCAGCAGCCTACGACTAGCGGGAGTTAATGAGCAGTTCTTC | CASSLRLAGVNEQFF
NA | TRBJ2-3 | TRBV7-8 | TRBD2 | TGTGCCAGCAGCTTAACTAGCGGGGTAGGAGGAAATACGCAGTATTTT | CASSLTSGVGGNTQYF
NA | TRBJ2-7 | TRBV18 | TRBD1 | TGTGCCAGCTCCGGACAGGGGGCATCCTACGAGCAGTACTTC | CASSGQGASYEQYF
NA | TRBJ1-6 | TRBV5-4 | TRBD1 | TGTGCCAGCAGCTTCGGACAGGGAAATTCACCCCTCCACTTT | CASSFGQGNSPLHF
NA | TRBJ1-1 | TRBV9 | NA | TGTGCCAGCAGCGGGGGCTACCCGAACACTGAAGCTTTCTTT | CASSGGYPNTEAFF
NA | TRBJ2-5 | TRBV6-1 | NA | TGTGCCAGCAGTGACCGACCGGACTTTGGAGAGACCCAGTACTTC | CASSDRPDFGETQYF
NA | TRBJ2-2 | TRBV9 | NA | TGTGCCAGCAGCCAGTTTTTGCACACCGGGGAGCTGTTTTTT | CASSQFLHTGELFF
NA | TRBJ1-1 | TRBV4-1 | NA | TGCGCCAGCAGCCAACTACGGGGGGCGGGCACTGAAGCTTTCTTT | CASSQLRGAGTEAFF
NA | TRBJ2-5 | TRBV2 | TRBD2 | TGTGCCAGCACTAGCGGGAGGGCCGGCGAGACCCAGTACTTC | CASTSGRAGETQYF
NA | TRBJ2-2 | TRBV27 | TRBD2 | TGTGCCAGCAAGCGGACTAGCGGGAGAGGAAGTGACGGGGAGCTGTTTTTT | CASKRTSGRGSDGELFF
few | TRBJ1-5 | TRBV30 | NA | TGTGCCTGGACTCCCCCTCGGCAGCCCAATCAGCCCCAGCATTTT | CAWTPPRQPNQPQHF
NA | TRBJ1-2 | TRBV7-9 | NA | TGTGCCAGCAGCTTAGGGCGGCAGTTCTATGGCTACACCTTC | CASSLGRQFYGYTF
NA | TRBJ2-3 | TRBV9 | NA | TGTGCCAGCAGCCTACTAGCCGCAGATACGCAGTATTTT | CASSLLAADTQYF
NA | TRBJ1-1 | TRBV30 | NA | TGTGCCTGGAGTCTCATGAGGACTGAAGCTTTCTTT | CAWSLMRTEAFF
once | TRBJ2-1 | TRBV7-2 | NA | TGTGCCAGCGGTCTATACTCCTACAATGAGCAGTTCTTC | CASGLYSYNEQFF
NA | TRBJ2-3 | TRBV5-1 | NA | TGCGCCAGCAGCTTGTCTCCTAGGACAGATACGCAGTATTTT | CASSLSPRTDTQYF
NA | TRBJ1-1 | TRBV2 | TRBD1 | TGTGCCAGCAGATTCGACAGGGTGTACGGCACTGAAGCTTTCTTT | CASRFDRVYGTEAFF
once | TRBJ2-5 | TRBV18 | TRBD1 | TGTGCCAGCTCATTCCAGACAGGGCTGTACCAAGAGACCCAGTACTTC | CASSFQTGLYQETQYF